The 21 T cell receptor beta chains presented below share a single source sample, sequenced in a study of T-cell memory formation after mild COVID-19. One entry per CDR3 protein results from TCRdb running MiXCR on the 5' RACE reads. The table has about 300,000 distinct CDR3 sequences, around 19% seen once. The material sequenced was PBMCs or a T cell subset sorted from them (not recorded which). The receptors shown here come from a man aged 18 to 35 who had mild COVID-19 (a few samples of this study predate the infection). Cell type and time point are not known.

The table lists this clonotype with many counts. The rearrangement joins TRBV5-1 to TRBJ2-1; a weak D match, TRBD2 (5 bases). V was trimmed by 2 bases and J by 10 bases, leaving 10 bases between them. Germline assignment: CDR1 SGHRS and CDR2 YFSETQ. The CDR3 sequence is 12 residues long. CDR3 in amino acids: CASSFSEGEQFF. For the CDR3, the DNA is TGCGCCAGCAGCTTTTCAGAGGGCGAGCAGTTCTTC.

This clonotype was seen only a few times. CDR3 region: CASSPGTSGTNIQYF. In DNA form, the CDR3 reads TGTGCCAGCAGCCCCGGGACTAGCGGAACAAACATTCAGTACTTC. The chain carries TRBV27 and TRBJ2-4, with TRBD2 matching over 11 bases. V trimming: 6 bases; J trimming: 6 bases; junction bases outside the gene matches: 7. The CDR3 consists of 15 residues. Germline V gene lookup returns CDR1 MNHEY and CDR2 SMNVEV (reference sequence).

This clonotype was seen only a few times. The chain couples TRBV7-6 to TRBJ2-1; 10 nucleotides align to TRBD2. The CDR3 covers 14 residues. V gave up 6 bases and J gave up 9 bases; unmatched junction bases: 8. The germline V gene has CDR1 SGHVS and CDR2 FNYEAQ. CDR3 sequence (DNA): TGTGCCAGCAGTAGAGCGGGGGGGCTAGGTGAGCAGTTCTTC. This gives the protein CASSRAGGLGEQFF. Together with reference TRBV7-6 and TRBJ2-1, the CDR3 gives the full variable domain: GAGVSQSPRYKVTKRGQDVALRCDPISGHVSLYWYRQALGQGPEFLTYFNYEAQQDKSGLPNDRFSAERPEGSISTLTIQRTEQRDSAMYRCASSRAGGLGEQFFGPGTRLTVL.

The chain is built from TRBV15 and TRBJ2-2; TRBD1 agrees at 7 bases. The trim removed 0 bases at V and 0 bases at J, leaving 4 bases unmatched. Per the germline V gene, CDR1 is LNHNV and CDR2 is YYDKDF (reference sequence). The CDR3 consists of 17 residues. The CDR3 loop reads CATSRETGYPNTGELFF. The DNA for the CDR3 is TGTGCCACCAGCAGAGAGACAGGGTACCCGAACACCGGGGAGCTGTTTTTT.

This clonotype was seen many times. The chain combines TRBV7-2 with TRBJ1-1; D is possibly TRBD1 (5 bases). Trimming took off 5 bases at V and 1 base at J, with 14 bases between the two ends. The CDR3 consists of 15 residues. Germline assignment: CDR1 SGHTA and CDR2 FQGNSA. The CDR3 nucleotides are TGTGCCAGCAGCCCGGGACTAGCAAAGAACACTGAAGCTTTCTTT. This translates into CASSPGLAKNTEAFF.

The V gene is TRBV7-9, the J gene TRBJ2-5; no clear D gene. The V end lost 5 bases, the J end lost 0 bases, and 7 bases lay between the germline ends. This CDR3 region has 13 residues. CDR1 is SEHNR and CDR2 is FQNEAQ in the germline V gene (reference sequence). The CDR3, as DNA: TGTGCCAGCAGCGCGCTATACCAAGAGACCCAGTACTTC. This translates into CASSALYQETQYF.

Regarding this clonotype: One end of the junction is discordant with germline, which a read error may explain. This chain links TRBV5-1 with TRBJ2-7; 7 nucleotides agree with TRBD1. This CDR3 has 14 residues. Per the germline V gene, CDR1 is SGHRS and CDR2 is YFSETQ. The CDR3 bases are TGCGACAGCAGCCCCAGGACAGGACCCTACGAGCAGTACTTC. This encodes CDSSPRTGPYEQYF.

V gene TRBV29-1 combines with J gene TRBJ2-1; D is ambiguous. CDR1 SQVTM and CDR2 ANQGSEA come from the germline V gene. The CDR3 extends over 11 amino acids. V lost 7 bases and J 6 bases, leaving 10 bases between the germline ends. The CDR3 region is CSATRANEQFF. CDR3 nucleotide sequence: TGCAGCGCGACCCGGGCCAATGAGCAGTTCTTC.

The CDR3 is CAISDPLRPLGYTF. DNA for the CDR3: TGTGCCATCAGTGACCCATTGCGACCATTAGGCTACACCTTC. V and J are TRBV10-3 and TRBJ1-2; D gene ambiguous. V was clipped by 3 bases and J by 8 bases, with 16 bases between them. This CDR3 comprises 14 residues. Germline V gene lookup returns CDR1 ENHRY and CDR2 SYGVKD.

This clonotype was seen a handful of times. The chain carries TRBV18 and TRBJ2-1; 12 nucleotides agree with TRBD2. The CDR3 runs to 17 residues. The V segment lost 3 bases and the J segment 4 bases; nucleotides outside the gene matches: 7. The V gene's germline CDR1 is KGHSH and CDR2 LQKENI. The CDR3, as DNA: TGTGCCAGCTCACCTCCGGCTAGCGGGGGGGGATACAATGAGCAGTTCTTC. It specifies CASSPPASGGGYNEQFF. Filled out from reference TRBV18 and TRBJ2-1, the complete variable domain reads NAGVMQNPRHLVRRRGQEARLRCSPMKGHSHVYWYRQLPEEGLKFMVYLQKENIIDESGMPKERFSAEFPKEGPSILRIQQVVRGDSAAYFCASSPPASGGGYNEQFFGPGTRLTVL.

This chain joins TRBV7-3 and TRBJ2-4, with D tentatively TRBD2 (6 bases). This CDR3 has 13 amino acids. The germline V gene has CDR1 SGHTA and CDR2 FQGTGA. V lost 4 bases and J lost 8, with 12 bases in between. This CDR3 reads CASSSGGTDIQYF. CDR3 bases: TGTGCCAGCAGCTCCGGGGGTACGGACATTCAGTACTTC.

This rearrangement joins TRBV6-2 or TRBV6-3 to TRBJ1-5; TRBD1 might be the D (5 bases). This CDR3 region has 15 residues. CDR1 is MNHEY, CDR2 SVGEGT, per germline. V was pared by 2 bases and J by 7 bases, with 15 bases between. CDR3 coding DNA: TGTGCCAGCAGTTACGGACAACAGTTCGCACAGCCCCAGCATTTT. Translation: CASSYGQQFAQPQHF.

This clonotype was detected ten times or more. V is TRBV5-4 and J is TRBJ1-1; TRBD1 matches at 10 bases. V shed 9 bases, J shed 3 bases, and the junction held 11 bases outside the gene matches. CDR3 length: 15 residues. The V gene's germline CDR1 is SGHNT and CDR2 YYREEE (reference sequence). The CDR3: CATVDRGTSHTEAFF. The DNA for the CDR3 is TGTGCCACCGTGGACAGGGGGACCTCCCACACTGAAGCTTTCTTT.

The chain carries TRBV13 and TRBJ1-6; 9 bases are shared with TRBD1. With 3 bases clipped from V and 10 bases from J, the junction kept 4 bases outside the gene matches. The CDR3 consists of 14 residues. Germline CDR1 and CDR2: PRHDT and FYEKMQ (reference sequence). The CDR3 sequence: CASSLDRGVSPLHF. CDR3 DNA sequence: TGTGCCAGCAGCTTGGACAGGGGAGTCTCACCCCTCCACTTT.

CDR3 loop: CSARHVTSYEQYV. The CDR3 DNA reads TGCAGTGCCCGCCACGTCACCTCCTACGAGCAGTACGTC. The chain is built from TRBV20-1 and TRBJ2-7; the D is unclear. The V end lost 6 bases, the J end lost 0 bases, and 12 bases lay between the germline ends. The CDR3 is made up of 13 amino acids. Per germline, CDR1 DFQATT and CDR2 SNEGSKA (reference sequence).

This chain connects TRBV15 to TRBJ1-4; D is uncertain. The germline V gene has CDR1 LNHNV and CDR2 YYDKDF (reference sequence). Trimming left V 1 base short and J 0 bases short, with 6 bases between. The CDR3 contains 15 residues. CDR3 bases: TGTGCCACCAGCAGAGGTCGGCCAACTAATGAAAAACTGTTTTTT. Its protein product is CATSRGRPTNEKLFF.

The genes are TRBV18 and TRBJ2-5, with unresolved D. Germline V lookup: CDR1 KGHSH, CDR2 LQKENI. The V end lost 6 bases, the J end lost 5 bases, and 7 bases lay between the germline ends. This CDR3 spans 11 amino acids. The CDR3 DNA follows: TGTGCCAGCTCGGTCTGGGAGACCCAGTACTTC. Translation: CASSVWETQYF.

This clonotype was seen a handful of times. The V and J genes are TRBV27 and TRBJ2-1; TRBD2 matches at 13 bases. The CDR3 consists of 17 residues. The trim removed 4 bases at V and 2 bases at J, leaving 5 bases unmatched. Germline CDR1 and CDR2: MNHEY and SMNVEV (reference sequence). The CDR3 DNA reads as TGTGCCAGCAGTTCCGGGACTAGCGGGGTCACCTACAATGAGCAGTTCTTC. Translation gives CASSSGTSGVTYNEQFF.

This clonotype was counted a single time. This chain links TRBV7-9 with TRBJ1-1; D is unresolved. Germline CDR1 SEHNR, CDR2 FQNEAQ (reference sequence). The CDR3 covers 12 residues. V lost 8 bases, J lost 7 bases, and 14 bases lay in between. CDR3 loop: CASAAPWSEAFF. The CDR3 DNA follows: TGTGCCAGCGCAGCTCCGTGGAGTGAAGCTTTCTTT.

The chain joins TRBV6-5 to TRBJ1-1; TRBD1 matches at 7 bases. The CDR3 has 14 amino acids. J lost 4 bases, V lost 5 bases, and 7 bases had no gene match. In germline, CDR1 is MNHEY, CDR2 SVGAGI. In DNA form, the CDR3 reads TGTGCCAGCAGTCAGGGGGTTCGCGTCACTGAAGCTTTCTTT. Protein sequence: CASSQGVRVTEAFF.

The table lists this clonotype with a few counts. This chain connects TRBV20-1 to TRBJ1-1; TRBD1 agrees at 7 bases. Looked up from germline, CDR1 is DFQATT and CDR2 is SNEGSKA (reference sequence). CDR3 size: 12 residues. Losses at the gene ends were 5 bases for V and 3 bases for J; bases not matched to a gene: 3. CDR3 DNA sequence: TGCAGTGCTCAAGACAGGGACACTGAAGCTTTCTTT. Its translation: CSAQDRDTEAFF.